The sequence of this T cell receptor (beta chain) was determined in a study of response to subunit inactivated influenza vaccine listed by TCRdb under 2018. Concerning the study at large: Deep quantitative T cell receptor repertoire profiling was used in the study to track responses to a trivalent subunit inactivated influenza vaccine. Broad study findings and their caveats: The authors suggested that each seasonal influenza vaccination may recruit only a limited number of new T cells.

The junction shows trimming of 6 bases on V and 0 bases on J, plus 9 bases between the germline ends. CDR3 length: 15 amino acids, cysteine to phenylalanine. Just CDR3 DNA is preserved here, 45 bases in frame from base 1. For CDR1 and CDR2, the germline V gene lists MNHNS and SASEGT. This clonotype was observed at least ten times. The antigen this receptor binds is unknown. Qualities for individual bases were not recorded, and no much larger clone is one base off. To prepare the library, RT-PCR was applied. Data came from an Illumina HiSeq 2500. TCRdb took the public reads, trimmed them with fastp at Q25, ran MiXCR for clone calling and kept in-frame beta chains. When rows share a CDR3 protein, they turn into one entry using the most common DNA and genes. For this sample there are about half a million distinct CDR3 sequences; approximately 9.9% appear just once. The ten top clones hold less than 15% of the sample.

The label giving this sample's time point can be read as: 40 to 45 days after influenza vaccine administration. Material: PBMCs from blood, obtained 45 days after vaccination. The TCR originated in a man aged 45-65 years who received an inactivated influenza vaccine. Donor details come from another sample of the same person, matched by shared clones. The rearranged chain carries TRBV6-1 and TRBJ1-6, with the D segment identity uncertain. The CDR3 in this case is CASRPQSSYNSPLHF. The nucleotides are TGTGCCAGCAGACCTCAGAGCTCCTATAATTCACCCCTCCACTTT.